This T cell receptor beta chain was retrieved from a study of PD-L1 blockade in urothelial cancer. Study-wide background: The median number of T cells present in blood samples was approximately 140,000.

TCRdb's copy holds only in-frame clones and misses some; the assay was immunoSEQ multiplex PCR. The sample records roughly 29,000 clones, roughly 80% being singletons. This clone was seen only a few times. Its antigen is unidentified. Each patient presented with locally advanced or metastatic urothelial carcinoma. In germline, CDR1 is SNHLY, CDR2 FYNNEI. The CDR3 is made up of 14 amino acids. V lost 5 bases and J 5 bases, leaving 10 bases between the germline ends. Whole-study results and caveats: TCR clonality was measured in pretreatment peripheral blood. Clonality below the median predicted better survival.

This TCR was sampled from a man aged 50-59 years with urothelial cancer. The input for sequencing was PBMCs, taken around atezolizumab (anti-PD-L1) treatment. J is TRBJ1-6 and V is TRBV2; D possibly corresponds to TRBD1 (5 bases). CDR3 nucleotide sequence: TGTGCCAGCAGTCGCGACAGAGATAATTCACCCCTCCACTTT. Protein: CASSRDRDNSPLHF.